This T cell receptor (beta chain) was retrieved from a study of T cells in localized non-small cell lung cancer. This clone appeared a few times. The antigen remains unidentified. The data were produced by immunoSEQ multiplex PCR, yet TCRdb's version contains in-frame clones alone and is incomplete. The sample lists nearly 6,000 clones, 20% to 25% seen once, with about 8.8% in the top ten. Study-level results: The study linked higher blood T cell density to longer overall survival. Among the tissues sampled, uninvolved adjacent lung had the highest T cell clonality, above tumor. The tumor had only one region sequenced, so heterogeneity remains possible. For the top 100 tumor clones, a median about 60 also appeared in adjacent lung.

The source material was lung tumor tissue, sampled before any cancer treatment. The receptor comes from a female donor of 60 years or more with stage I lung adenocarcinoma.

The CDR3 spells CASSFSGGRDTQYF. The CDR3 nucleotides read TGTGCCAGCAGCTTTAGCGGGGGCAGGGATACGCAGTATTTT. The chain combines TRBV11-3 with TRBJ2-3, with TRBD2 matching over 9 bases. V shed 3 bases and J 6 bases; nucleotides not matched to a gene: 4. The CDR3 sequence is 14 residues long. Germline lookup yields CDR1 SGHNT and CDR2 YENEEA.